This T cell receptor beta chain was retrieved from a study of tumor-infiltrating lymphocytes in localized non-small cell lung cancer. Study details: Patients included smokers and never-smokers with various histologies, some sampled after neoadjuvant chemotherapy. General study results and limits: Available tissue quantity limited TCR sequencing to a patient subset.

Sequencing used immunoSEQ multiplex PCR; TCRdb keeps in-frame clones, though not all of them. The sample carries roughly 12,000 clones, about 67% recorded once. As regards this clone: The antigen is undetermined.

The sample was uninvolved lung tissue not adjacent to the tumor. The receptor's source is a human donor with non-small cell lung cancer.

The CDR3 nucleotides are TGTGCCAGTAGTCCGGGGGGGGGCTACGAGCAGTACTTC. Protein: CASSPGGGYEQYF. The chain links TRBV19 to TRBJ2-7; 8 nucleotides align to TRBD2. The J segment lost 3 bases and the V segment lost 5 bases, leaving 3 bases of the junction unmatched. The CDR3 sequence is 13 residues long. The germline CDR1 and CDR2 sequences are LNHDA and SQIVND (reference sequence).